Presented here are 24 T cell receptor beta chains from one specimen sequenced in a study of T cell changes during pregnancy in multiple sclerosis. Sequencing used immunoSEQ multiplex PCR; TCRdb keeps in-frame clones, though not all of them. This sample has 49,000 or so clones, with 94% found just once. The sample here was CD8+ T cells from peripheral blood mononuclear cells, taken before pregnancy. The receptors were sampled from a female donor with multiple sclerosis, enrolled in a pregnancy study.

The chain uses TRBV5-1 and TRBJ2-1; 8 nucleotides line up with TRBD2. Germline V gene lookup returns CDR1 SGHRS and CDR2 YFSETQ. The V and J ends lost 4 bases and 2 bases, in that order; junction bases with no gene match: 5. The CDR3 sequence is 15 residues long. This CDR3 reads CASSLRLAPYNEQFF. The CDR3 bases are TGCGCCAGCAGCCTGAGACTAGCGCCCTACAATGAGCAGTTCTTC.

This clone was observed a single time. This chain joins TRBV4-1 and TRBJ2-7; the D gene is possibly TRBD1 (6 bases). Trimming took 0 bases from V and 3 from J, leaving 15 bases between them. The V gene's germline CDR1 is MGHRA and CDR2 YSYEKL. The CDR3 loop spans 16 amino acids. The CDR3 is CASSQDTRTVYYEQYF. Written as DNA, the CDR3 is TGCGCCAGCAGCCAAGACACGCGGACAGTATACTACGAGCAGTACTTC.

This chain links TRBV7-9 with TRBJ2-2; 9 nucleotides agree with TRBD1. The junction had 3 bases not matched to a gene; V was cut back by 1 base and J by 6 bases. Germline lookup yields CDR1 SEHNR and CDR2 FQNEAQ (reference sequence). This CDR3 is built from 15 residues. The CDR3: CASSLGDRDSGELFF. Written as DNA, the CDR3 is TGTGCCAGCAGCTTAGGGGACAGGGATTCCGGGGAGCTGTTTTTT.

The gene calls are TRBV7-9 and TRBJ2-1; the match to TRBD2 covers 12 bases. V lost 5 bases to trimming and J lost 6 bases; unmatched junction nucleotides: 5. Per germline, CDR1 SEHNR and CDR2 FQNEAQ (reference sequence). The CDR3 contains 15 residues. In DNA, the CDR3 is TGTGCCAGCAGCCTACTAGCGGGAGGCCTCAATGAGCAGTTCTTC. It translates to CASSLLAGGLNEQFF.

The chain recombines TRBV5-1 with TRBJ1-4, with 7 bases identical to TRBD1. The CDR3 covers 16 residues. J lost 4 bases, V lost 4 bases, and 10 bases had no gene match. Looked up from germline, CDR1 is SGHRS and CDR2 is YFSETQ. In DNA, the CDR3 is TGCGCCAGCAGCGAAAGGATACAGGGGCTTAATGAAAAACTGTTTTTT. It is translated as CASSERIQGLNEKLFF.

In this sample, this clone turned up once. The CDR3 spells CSVWTGMSEAFF. The DNA for the CDR3 is TGCAGCGTTTGGACAGGGATGTCTGAAGCTTTCTTT. The chain has TRBV29-1 and TRBJ1-1; 8 bases fit TRBD1. Looked up from germline, CDR1 is SQVTM and CDR2 is ANQGSEA. Losses at the gene ends were 5 bases for V and 6 bases for J; bases not matched to a gene: 5. The CDR3 has 12 residues.

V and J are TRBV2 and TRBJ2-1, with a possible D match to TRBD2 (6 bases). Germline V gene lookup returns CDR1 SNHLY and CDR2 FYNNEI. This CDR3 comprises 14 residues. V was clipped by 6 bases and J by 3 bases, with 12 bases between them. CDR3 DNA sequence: TGTGCCAGCAGCCCCTTCGGGGGCTACAATGAGCAGTTCTTC. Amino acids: CASSPFGGYNEQFF. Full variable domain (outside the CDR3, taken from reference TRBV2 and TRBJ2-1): EPEVTQTPSHQVTQMGQEVILRCVPISNHLYFYWYRQILGQKVEFLVSFYNNEISEKSEIFDDQFSVERPDGSNFTLKIRSTKLEDSAMYFCASSPFGGYNEQFFGPGTRLTVL.

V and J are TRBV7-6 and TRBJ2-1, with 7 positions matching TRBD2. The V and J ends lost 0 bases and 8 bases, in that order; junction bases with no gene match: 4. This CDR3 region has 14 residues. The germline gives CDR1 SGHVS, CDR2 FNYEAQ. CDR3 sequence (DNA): TGTGCCAGCAGCTTAGCGGGAGGGCTCGATGAGCAGTTCTTC. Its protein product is CASSLAGGLDEQFF.

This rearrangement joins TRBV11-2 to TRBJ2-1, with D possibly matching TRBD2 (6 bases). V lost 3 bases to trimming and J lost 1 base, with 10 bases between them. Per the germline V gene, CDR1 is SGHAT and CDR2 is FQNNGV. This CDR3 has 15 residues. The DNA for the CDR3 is TGTGCCAGCAGCTTCCTAGCGCCATCCTACAATGAGCAGTTCTTC. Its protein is CASSFLAPSYNEQFF.

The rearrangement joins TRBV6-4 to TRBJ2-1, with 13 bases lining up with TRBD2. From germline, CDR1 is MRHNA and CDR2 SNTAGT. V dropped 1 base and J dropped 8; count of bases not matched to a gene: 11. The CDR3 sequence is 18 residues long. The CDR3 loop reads CASSDWGMTSGRSHEQFF. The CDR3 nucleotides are TGTGCCAGCAGTGACTGGGGAATGACTAGCGGGAGGAGTCATGAGCAGTTCTTC.

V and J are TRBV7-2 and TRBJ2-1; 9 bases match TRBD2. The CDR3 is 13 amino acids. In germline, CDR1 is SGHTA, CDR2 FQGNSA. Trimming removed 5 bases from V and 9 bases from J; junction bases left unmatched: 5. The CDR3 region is CASSPGLAIEQFF. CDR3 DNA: TGTGCCAGCAGCCCCGGACTAGCGATTGAGCAGTTCTTC.

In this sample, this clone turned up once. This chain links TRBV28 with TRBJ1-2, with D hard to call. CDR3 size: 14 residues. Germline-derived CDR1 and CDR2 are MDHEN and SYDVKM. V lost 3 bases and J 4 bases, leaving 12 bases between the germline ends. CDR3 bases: TGTGCCAGCAGTTTGGCCATCAGTGGCTATGGCTACACCTTC. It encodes CASSLAISGYGYTF.

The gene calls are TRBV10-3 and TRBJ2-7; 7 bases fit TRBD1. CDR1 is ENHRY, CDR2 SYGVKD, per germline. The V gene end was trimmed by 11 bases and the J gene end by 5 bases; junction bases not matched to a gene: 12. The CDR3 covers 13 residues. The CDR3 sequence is CASDSEQGNEQYF. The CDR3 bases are TGTGCCTCAGACTCGGAACAGGGGAACGAGCAGTACTTC.

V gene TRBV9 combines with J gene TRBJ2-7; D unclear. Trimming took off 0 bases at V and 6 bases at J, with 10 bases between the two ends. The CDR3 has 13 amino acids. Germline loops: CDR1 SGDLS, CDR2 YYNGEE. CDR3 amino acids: CASSVATLGEQYF. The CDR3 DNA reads TGTGCCAGCAGCGTAGCTACCCTAGGCGAGCAGTACTTC.

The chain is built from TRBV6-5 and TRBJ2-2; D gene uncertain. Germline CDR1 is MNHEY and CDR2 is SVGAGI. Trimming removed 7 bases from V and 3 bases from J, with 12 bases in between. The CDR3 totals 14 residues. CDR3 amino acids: CASTSGHHTGELFF. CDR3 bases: TGTGCCAGCACATCAGGCCATCACACCGGGGAGCTGTTTTTT.

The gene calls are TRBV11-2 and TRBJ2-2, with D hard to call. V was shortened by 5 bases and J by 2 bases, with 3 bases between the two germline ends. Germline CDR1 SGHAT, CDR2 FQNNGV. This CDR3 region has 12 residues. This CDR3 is CASSVNTGELFF. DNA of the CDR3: TGTGCCAGCAGCGTAAACACCGGGGAGCTGTTTTTT.

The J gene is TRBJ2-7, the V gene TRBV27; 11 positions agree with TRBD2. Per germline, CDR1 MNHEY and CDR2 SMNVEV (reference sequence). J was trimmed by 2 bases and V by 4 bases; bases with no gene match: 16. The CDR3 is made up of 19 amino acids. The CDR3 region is CASSSVRLTSGSRPYEQYF. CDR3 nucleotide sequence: TGTGCCAGCAGTTCGGTGCGTCTTACTAGCGGGAGCCGGCCCTACGAGCAGTACTTC.

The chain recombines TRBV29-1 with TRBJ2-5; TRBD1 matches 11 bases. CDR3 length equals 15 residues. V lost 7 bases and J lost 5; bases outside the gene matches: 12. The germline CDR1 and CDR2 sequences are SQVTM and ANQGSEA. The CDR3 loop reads CSARKDRGPRETQYF. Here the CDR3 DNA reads TGCAGCGCCCGAAAGGACAGGGGGCCCCGCGAGACCCAGTACTTC.

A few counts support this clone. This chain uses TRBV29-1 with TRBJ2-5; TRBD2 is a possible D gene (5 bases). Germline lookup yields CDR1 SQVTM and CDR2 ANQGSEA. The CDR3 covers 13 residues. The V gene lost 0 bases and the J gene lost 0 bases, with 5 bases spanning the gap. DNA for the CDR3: TGCAGCGTTGAAGACGGGGACCAAGAGACCCAGTACTTC. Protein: CSVEDGDQETQYF.

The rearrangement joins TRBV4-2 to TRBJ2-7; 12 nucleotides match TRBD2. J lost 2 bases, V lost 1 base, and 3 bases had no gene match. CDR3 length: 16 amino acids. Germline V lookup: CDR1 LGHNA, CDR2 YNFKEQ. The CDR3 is CASSQALAGGTYEQYF. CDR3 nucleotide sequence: TGTGCCAGCAGCCAAGCACTAGCGGGAGGCACCTACGAGCAGTACTTC.

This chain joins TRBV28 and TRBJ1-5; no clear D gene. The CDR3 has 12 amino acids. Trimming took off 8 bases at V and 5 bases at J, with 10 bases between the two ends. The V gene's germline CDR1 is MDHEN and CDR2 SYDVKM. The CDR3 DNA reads TGTGCCAGCGGTTATGGGCATCAGCCCCAGCATTTT. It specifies CASGYGHQPQHF.

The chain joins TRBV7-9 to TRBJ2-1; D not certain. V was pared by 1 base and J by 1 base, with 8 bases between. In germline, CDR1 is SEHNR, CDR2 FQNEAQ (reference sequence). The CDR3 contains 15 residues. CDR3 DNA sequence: TGTGCCAGCAGCTTAGTGTTAGCTTCCTACAATGAGCAGTTCTTC. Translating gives CASSLVLASYNEQFF. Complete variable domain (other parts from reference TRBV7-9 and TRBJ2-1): DTGVSQNPRHKITKRGQNVTFRCDPISEHNRLYWYRQTLGQGPEFLTYFQNEAQLEKSRLLSDRFSAERPKGSFSTLEIQRTEQGDSAMYLCASSLVLASYNEQFFGPGTRLTVL.

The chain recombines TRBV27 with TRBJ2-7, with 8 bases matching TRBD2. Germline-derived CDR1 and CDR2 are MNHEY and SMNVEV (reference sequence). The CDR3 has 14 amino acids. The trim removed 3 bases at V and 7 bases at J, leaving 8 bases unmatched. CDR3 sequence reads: CASSFGAGGREQYF. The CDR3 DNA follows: TGTGCCAGCAGTTTTGGTGCGGGAGGCCGGGAGCAGTACTTC.

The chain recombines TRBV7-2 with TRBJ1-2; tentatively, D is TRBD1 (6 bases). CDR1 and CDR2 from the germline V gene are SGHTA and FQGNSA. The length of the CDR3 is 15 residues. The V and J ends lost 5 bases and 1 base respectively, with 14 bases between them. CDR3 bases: TGTGCCAGCAGCGCAACCAGGGGAATTAACTATGGCTACACCTTC. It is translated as CASSATRGINYGYTF.